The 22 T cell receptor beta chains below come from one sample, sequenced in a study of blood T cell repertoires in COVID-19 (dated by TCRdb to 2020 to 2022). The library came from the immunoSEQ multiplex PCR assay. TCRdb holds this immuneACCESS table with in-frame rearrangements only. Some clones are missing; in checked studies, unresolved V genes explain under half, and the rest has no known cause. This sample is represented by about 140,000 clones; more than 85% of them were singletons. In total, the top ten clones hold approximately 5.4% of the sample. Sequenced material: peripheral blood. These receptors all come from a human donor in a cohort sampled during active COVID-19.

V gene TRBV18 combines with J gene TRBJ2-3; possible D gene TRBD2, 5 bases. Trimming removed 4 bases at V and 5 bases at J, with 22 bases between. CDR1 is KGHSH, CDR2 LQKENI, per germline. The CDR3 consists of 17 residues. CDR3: CASSQTRAGLMGDTQYF. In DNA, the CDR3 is TGTGCCAGCTCACAAACGAGGGCAGGACTCATGGGAGATACGCAGTATTTT.

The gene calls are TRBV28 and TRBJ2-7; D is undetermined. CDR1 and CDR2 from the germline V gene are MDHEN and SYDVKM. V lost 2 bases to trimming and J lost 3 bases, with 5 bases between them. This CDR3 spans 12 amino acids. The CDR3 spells CASSLNNYEQYF. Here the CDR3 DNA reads TGTGCCAGCAGTTTAAACAACTACGAGCAGTACTTC.

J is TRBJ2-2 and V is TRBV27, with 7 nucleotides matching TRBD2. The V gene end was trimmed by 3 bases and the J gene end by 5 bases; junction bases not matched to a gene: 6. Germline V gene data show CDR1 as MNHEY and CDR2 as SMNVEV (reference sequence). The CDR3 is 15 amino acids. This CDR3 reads CASSFTGLRTGELFF. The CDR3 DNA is TGTGCCAGCAGTTTTACGGGACTACGTACCGGGGAGCTGTTTTTT.

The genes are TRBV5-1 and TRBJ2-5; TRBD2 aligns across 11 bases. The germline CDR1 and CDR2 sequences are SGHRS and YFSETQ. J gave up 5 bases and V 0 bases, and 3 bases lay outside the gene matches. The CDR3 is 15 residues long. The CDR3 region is CASSLVAGGRETQYF. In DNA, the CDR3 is TGCGCCAGCAGCTTGGTAGCGGGAGGGCGGGAGACCCAGTACTTC.

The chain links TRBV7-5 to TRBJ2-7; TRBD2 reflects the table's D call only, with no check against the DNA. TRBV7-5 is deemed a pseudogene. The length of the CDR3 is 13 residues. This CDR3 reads CARSLAGGPFRYF. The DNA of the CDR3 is TGTGCCAGAAGCTTAGCGGGGGGCCCCTTTCGGTACTTC.

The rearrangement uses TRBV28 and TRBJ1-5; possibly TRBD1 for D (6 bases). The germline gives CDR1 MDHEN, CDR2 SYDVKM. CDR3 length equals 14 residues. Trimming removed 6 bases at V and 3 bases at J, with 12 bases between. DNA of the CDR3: TGTGCCAGCAGACCCGACAGGCACAATCAGCCCCAGCATTTT. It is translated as CASRPDRHNQPQHF. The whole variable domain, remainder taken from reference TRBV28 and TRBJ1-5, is DVKVTQSSRYLVKRTGEKVFLECVQDMDHENMFWYRQDPGLGLRLIYFSYDVKMKEKGDIPEGYSVSREKKERFSLILESASTNQTSMYLCASRPDRHNQPQHFGDGTRLSIL.

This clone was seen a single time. CDR3 loop: CASTPPQGNNEQFF. The CDR3 region has the DNA TGTGCCAGTACCCCCCCCCAGGGCAACAATGAGCAGTTCTTC. The V call is TRBV19, the J call TRBJ2-1, with D perhaps TRBD1 (5 bases). This CDR3 has 14 amino acids. Trimming pared 7 bases from V and 5 bases from J, leaving 15 bases between. Germline values: CDR1 LNHDA, CDR2 SQIVND (reference sequence).

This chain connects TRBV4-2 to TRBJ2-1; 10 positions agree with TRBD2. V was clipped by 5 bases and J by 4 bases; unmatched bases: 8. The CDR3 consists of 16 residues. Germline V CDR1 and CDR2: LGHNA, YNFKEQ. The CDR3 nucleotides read TGTGCCAGCAGCACTAGCCTAGCGGGGGAGTACAATGAGCAGTTCTTC. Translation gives CASSTSLAGEYNEQFF.

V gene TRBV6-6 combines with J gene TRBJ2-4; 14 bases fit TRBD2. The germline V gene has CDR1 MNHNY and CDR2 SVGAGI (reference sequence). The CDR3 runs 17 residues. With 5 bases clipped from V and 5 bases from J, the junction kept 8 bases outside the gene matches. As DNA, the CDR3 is TGTGCCAGCAGTCCTCGGACTAGCGGGAGGTCCGAAAACATTCAGTACTTC. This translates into CASSPRTSGRSENIQYF.

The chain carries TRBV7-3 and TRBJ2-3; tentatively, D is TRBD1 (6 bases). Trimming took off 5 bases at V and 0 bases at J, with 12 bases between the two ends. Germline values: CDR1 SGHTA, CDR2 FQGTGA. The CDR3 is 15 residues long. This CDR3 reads CASSALGASTDTQYF. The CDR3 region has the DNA TGTGCCAGCAGCGCACTGGGGGCCAGCACAGATACGCAGTATTTT.

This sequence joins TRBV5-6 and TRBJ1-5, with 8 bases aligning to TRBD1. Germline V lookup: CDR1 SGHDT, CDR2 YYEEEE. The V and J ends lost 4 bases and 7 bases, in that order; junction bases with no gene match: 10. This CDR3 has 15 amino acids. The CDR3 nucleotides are TGTGCCAGCAGCCGATTGGACAGGGATGGCCAGCCCCAGCATTTT. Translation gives CASSRLDRDGQPQHF.

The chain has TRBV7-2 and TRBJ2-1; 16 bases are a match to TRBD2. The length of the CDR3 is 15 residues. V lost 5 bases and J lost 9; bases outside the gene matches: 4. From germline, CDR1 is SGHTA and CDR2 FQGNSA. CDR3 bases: TGTGCCAGCAGCCCGGGACTAGCGGGGGGGGGTGAGCAGTTCTTC. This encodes CASSPGLAGGGEQFF.

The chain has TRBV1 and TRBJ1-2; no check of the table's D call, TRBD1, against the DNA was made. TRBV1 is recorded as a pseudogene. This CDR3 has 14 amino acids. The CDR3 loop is CTSSGTGPGEGYTF. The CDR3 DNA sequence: TGCACCAGCAGTGGGACAGGGCCCGGGGAGGGCTACACCTTC.

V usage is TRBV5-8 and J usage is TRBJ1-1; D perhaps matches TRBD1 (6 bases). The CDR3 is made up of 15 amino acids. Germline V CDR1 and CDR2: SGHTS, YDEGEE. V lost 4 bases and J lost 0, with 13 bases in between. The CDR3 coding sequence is TGTGCCAGCAGCCCGAGGGGGTCTCTGAACACTGAAGCTTTCTTT. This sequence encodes CASSPRGSLNTEAFF.

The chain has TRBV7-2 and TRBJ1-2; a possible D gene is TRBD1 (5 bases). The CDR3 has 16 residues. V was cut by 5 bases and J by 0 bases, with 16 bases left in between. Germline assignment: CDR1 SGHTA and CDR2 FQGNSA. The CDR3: CASSVASGGTNYGYTF. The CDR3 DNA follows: TGTGCCAGCAGCGTGGCGTCCGGGGGGACTAACTATGGCTACACCTTC.

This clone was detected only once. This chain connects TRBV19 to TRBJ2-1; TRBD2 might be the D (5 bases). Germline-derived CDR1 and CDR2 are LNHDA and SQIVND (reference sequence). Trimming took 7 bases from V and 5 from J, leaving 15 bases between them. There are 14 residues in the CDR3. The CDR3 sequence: CASTLAGGHNEQFF. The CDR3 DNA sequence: TGTGCCAGTACCCTAGCCGGCGGTCACAATGAGCAGTTCTTC.

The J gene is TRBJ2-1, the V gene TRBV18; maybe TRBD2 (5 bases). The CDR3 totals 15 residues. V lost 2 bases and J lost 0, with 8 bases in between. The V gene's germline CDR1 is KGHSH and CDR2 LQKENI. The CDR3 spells CASSPREGSYNEQFF. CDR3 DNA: TGTGCCAGCTCACCAAGAGAGGGCTCCTACAATGAGCAGTTCTTC.

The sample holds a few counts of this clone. The CDR3 sequence: CASTPTGGPDSPLHF. The CDR3 bases are TGCGCCAGCACCCCAACCGGGGGGCCGGATTCACCCCTCCACTTT. This rearrangement joins TRBV5-1 to TRBJ1-6, with TRBD1 as a possible D gene (6 bases). Germline V gene sequence: CDR1 SGHRS, CDR2 YFSETQ. The V gene lost 6 bases and the J gene lost 8 bases, with 18 bases spanning the gap. This CDR3 spans 15 amino acids.

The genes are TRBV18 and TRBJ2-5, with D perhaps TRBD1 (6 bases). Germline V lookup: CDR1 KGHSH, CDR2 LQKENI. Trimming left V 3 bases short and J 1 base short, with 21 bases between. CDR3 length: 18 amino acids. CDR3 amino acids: CASSPYLGQRGLQETQYF. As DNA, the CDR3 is TGTGCCAGCTCACCCTACTTAGGACAGCGAGGCCTCCAAGAGACCCAGTACTTC.

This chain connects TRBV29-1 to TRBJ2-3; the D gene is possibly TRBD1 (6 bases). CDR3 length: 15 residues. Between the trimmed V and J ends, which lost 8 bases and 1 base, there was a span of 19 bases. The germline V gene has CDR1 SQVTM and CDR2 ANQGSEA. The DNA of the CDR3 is TGCAGCATATCCCACAGGGAGAGGGGCACAGATACGCAGTATTTT. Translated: CSISHRERGTDTQYF.

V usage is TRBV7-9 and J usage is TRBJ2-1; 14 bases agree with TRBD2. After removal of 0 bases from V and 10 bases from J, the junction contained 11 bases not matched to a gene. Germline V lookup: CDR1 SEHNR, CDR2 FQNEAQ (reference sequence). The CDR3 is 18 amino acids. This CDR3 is CASSLASLTSGRAGEQFF. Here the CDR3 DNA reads TGTGCCAGCAGCTTAGCCTCCTTGACTAGCGGGAGGGCCGGCGAGCAGTTCTTC.

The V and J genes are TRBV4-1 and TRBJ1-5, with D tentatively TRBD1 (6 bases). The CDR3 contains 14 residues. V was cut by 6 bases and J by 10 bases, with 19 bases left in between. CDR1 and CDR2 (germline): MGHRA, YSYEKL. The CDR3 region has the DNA TGCGCCAGCAGACTCAGTTACGACAGGTTTCCCCAGCATTTT. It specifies CASRLSYDRFPQHF.